These T cell receptor beta chains were read from a single sample in a study of cytomegalovirus exposure and HLA in healthy donors. The repertoire was sequenced with immunoSEQ multiplex PCR; TCRdb's copy has only in-frame clones and lacks some. The table counts about 140,000 clones; under 3.5% lies in the top ten. Specimen: PBMCs. Receptors originate from a man in his forties in good health and CMV-seronegative. Each CDR3 is given with its conserved first and last residue. Fields, in order: J gene, D gene, V gene, CDR3 DNA, CDR3 protein. D genes are given only for firm matches.

J: TRBJ1-3; D: TRBD1; V: TRBV9; DNA: TGTGCCAGCAGCGTGGGACAGGGGGCGAGAGGAAACACCATATATTTT; CDR3: CASSVGQGARGNTIYF
J: TRBJ2-7; D: .; V: TRBV5-1; DNA: TGCGCCAGCAGCTCCTCCGGGGGATACGAGCAGTACTTC; CDR3: CASSSSGGYEQYF
J: TRBJ1-3; D: TRBD1; V: TRBV5-1; DNA: TGCGCCAGCAGCCAGACAGGGGGCTCTGGAAACACCATATATTTT; CDR3: CASSQTGGSGNTIYF
J: TRBJ2-2; D: .; V: TRBV5-4; DNA: TGTGCCAGCAGCGGGACATTGAACACCGGGGAGCTGTTTTTT; CDR3: CASSGTLNTGELFF
J: TRBJ1-5; D: .; V: TRBV2; DNA: TGTGCCAGCCAGGCCCAGAGCAATCAGCCCCAGCATTTT; CDR3: CASQAQSNQPQHF
J: TRBJ2-1; D: TRBD1; V: TRBV7-2; DNA: TGTGCCAGCAGCTTGACAGGGAACAACAATGAGCAGTTCTTC; CDR3: CASSLTGNNNEQFF
J: TRBJ1-5; D: .; V: TRBV6-6; DNA: TGTGCCAGCAGTTACTCCTTCACTTACAATCAGCCCCAGCATTTT; CDR3: CASSYSFTYNQPQHF
J: TRBJ1-3; D: .; V: TRBV6-6; DNA: TGTGCCAGCAGTTCCCTTACAGGGACTGGAAACACCATATATTTT; CDR3: CASSSLTGTGNTIYF
J: TRBJ2-5; D: TRBD1; V: TRBV7-8; DNA: TGTGCCAGCAGCACCCGGACAGGGCGTGGGGAGACCCAGTACTTC; CDR3: CASSTRTGRGETQYF
J: TRBJ2-1; D: TRBD2; V: TRBV6-4; DNA: TGTGCCAGCAGTGACGAGCTAGCGGGGGCCCCGTTCTTC; CDR3: CASSDELAGAPFF
J: TRBJ1-1; D: TRBD1; V: TRBV4-1; DNA: TGCGCCAGCAGCCCCGGGACAGGGGGTTGGGGCACTGAAGCTTTCTTT; CDR3: CASSPGTGGWGTEAFF
J: TRBJ2-1; D: TRBD2; V: TRBV7-3; DNA: TGTGCCAGCAGCTTCTTAGCGGGGGGCGCCTACAATGAGCAGTTCTTC; CDR3: CASSFLAGGAYNEQFF
J: TRBJ2-6; D: TRBD1; V: TRBV5-1; DNA: TGCGCCAGCAGCTTGGGCCTGGACAGGCCCGACGCGGGTGGGGCCAACGTCCTGACTTTC; CDR3: CASSLGLDRPDAGGANVLTF
J: TRBJ2-7; D: .; V: TRBV29-1; DNA: TGCAGCGTTGAAGATACGGAGGGCGTTCTCTACGAGCAGTACTTC; CDR3: CSVEDTEGVLYEQYF
J: TRBJ2-2; D: TRBD1; V: TRBV4-2; DNA: TGTGCCAGCAGCCAAGAGAGGAGCAGGACAGGGACCGGGGAGCTGTTTTTT; CDR3: CASSQERSRTGTGELFF
J: TRBJ2-1; D: .; V: TRBV11-3; DNA: TGTGCCAGCAGCTTAGTCGCACAGTCTTACAATGAGCAGTTCTTC; CDR3: CASSLVAQSYNEQFF
J: TRBJ2-7; D: .; V: TRBV4-1; DNA: TGCGCCAGCAGCCGATACAGGGAAGCTGACGAGCAGTACTTC; CDR3: CASSRYREADEQYF
J: TRBJ2-7; D: .; V: TRBV2; DNA: TGTGCCAGCAGTGAAGCGAGGGAGGATGCCTACGAGCAGTACTTC; CDR3: CASSEAREDAYEQYF
J: TRBJ1-4; D: TRBD1; V: TRBV2; DNA: TGTGCCAGCAGTTGGACAGGGGGAGTAGCAACTAATGAAAAACTGTTTTTT; CDR3: CASSWTGGVATNEKLFF
J: TRBJ2-5; D: TRBD1; V: TRBV27; DNA: TGTGCCAGCAGTCCGGGATTGACAGGGGCCGAGACCCAGTACTTC; CDR3: CASSPGLTGAETQYF
J: TRBJ2-7; D: TRBD1; V: TRBV9; DNA: TGTGCCAGCAGTACGACAGGGGGCGTCTACGAGCAGTACTTC; CDR3: CASSTTGGVYEQYF
J: TRBJ1-3; D: .; V: TRBV12-5; DNA: TGTGCTAGTGGTTTGGTACTAGGTTTCTCTGGAAACACCATATATTTT; CDR3: CASGLVLGFSGNTIYF
J: TRBJ2-7; D: .; V: TRBV7-6; DNA: TGTGCCAGCAGCCACCAAGCGGGTGGCTCCTACGAGCAGTACTTC; CDR3: CASSHQAGGSYEQYF
J: TRBJ1-3; D: TRBD1; V: TRBV7-6; DNA: TGTGCCAGCAGCACCCCGACAGGGACTGGAAACACCATATATTTT; CDR3: CASSTPTGTGNTIYF
J: TRBJ1-4; D: TRBD1; V: TRBV9; DNA: TGTGCCAGCAGCGCCCACAGGGGTCCTAATGAAAAACTGTTTTTT; CDR3: CASSAHRGPNEKLFF
J: TRBJ2-3; D: .; V: TRBV9; DNA: TGTGCCAGCAGCCGGGGATCCCCCACAGATACGCAGTATTTT; CDR3: CASSRGSPTDTQYF
J: TRBJ2-7; D: .; V: TRBV5-6; DNA: TGTGCCAGCAGCCCTCTTATTTACAGCTCCGAGCAGTACTTC; CDR3: CASSPLIYSSEQYF
J: TRBJ1-2; D: .; V: TRBV7-2; DNA: TGTGCCAGCAGCCAGGACACTCCACGGCGTGGCTACACCTTC; CDR3: CASSQDTPRRGYTF
J: TRBJ2-2; D: .; V: TRBV11-2; DNA: TGTGCCAGCAGCTTCCGTCACAGTTCAGGGGAGCTGTTTTTT; CDR3: CASSFRHSSGELFF